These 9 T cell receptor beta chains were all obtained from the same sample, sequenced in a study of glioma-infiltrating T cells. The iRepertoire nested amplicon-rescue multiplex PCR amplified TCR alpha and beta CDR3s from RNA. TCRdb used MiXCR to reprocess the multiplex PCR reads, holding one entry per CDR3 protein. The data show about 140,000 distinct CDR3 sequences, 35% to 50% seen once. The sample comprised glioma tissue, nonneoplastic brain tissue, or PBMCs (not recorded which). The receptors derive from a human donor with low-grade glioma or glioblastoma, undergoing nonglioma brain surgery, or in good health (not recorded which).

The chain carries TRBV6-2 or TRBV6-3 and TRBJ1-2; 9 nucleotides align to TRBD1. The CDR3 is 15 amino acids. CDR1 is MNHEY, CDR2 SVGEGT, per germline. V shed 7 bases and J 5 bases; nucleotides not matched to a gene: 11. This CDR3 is CASTRDRDVNYGYTF. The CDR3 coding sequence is TGTGCCAGCACCAGGGACAGGGACGTTAATTATGGCTACACCTTC.

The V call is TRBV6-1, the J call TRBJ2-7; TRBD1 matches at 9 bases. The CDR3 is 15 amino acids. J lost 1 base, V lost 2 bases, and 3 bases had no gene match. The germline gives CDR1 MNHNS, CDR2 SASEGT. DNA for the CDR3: TGTGCCAGCAGTGAAATGGGGACAGGGTCCTACGAGCAGTACTTC. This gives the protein CASSEMGTGSYEQYF.

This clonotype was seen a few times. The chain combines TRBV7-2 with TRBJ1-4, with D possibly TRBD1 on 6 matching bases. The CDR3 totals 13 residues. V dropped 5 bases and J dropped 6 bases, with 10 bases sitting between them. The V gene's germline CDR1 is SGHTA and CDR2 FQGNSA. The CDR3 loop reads CASSINRDEKLFF. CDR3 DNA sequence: TGTGCCAGCAGCATCAACAGGGATGAAAAACTGTTTTTT.

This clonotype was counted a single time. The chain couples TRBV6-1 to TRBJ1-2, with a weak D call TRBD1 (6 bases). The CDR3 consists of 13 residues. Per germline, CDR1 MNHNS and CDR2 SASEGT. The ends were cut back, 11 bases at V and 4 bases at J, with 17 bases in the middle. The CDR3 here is CASRTDQVYGYTF. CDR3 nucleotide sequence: TGTGCCTCCCGGACAGACCAGGTCTATGGCTACACCTTC.

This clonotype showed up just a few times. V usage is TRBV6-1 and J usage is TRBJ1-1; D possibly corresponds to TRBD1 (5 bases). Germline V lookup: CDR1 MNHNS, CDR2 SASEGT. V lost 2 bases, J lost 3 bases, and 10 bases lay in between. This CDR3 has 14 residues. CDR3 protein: CASSERGGYTEAFF. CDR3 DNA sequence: TGTGCCAGCAGTGAACGGGGCGGATACACTGAAGCTTTCTTT.

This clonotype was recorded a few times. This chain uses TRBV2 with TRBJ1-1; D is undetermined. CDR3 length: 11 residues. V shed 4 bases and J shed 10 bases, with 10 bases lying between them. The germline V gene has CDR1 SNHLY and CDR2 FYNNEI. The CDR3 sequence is CASSVNSVAFF. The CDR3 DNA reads TGTGCCAGCAGTGTGAATAGTGTAGCTTTCTTT. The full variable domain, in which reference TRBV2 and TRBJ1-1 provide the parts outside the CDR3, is EPEVTQTPSHQVTQMGQEVILRCVPISNHLYFYWYRQILGQKVEFLVSFYNNEISEKSEIFDDQFSVERPDGSNFTLKIRSTKLEDSAMYFCASSVNSVAFFGQGTRLTVV.

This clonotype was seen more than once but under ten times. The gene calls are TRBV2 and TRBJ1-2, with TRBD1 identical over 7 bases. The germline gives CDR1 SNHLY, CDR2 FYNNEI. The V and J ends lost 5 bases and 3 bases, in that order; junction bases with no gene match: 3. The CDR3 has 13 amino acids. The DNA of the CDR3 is TGTGCCAGCAGTCGACAGGGCTACTATGGCTACACCTTC. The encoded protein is CASSRQGYYGYTF.

As DNA, the CDR3 is TGTGCCAGCATCCCTTTGGGGGATACCTATGGCTACACCTTC. It is translated as CASIPLGDTYGYTF. The V call is TRBV2, the J call TRBJ1-2; perhaps TRBD1 as D (5 bases). Germline CDR1 SNHLY, CDR2 FYNNEI. The CDR3 is 14 residues long. The V end lost 7 bases, the J end lost 4 bases, and 16 bases lay between the germline ends.

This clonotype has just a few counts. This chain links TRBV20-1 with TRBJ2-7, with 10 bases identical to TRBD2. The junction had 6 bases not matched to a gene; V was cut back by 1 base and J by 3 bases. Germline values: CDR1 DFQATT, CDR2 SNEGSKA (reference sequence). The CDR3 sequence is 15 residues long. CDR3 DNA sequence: TGCAGTGCTAGAGTATTAGCGGGAGGTCGCTACGAGCAGTACTTC. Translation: CSARVLAGGRYEQYF.